This T cell receptor (beta chain) was observed in a study of OX40 agonist ivuxolimab in advanced cancers. Across the whole study: Ivuxolimab, an antibody that agonizes OX40 (CD134), was administered to the patients.

Germline V gene lookup returns CDR1 SGHRS and CDR2 YFSETQ. The V segment lost 4 bases and the J segment 5 bases; nucleotides outside the gene matches: 13. There are 18 residues in the CDR3. With respect to this clone: The antigen is unknown.

Any history of autoimmune disease or systemic immunosuppression disqualified patients. Libraries were prepared by immunoSEQ multiplex PCR; TCRdb keeps only in-frame clonotypes and omits some of them. This table holds tens of thousands of clones, roughly 90% found once. Findings of the study overall: On average, a greater number of expanded clones characterised CD8+ T cells relative to CD4+.

V usage is TRBV5-1 and J usage is TRBJ2-5, with 14 bases that match TRBD2. The sample was CD4+ or CD8+ T cells sorted from blood, taken in a trial of the OX40 agonist ivuxolimab. This receptor was taken from an adult with an advanced solid tumor such as melanoma, head and neck, liver or kidney cancer. CDR3 residues: CASSPGTSGSPGWETQYF. CDR3 in DNA: TGCGCCAGCAGCCCAGGGACTAGCGGGAGCCCCGGGTGGGAGACCCAGTACTTC.